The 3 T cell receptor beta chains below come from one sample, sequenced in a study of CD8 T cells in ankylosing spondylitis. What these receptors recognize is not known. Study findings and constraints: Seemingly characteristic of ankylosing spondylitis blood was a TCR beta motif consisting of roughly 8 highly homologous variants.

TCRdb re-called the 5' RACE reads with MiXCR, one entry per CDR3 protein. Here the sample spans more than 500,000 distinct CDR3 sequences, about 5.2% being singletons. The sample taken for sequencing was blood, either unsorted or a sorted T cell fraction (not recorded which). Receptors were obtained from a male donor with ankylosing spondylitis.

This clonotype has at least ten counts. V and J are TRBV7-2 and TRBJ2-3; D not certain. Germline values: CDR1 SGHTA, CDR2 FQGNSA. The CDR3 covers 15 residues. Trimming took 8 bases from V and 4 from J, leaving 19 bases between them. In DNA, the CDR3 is TGTGCCAGCCTTTTAGAGGCGAGAGTATCAGATACGCAGTATTTT. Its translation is CASLLEARVSDTQYF.

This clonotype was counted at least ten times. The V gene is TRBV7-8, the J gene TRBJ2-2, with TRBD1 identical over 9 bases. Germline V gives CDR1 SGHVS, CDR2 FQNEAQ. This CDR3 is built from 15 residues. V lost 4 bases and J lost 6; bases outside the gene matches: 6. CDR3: CASSSTGQGPGELFF. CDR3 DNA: TGTGCCAGCAGCTCGACGGGACAGGGCCCCGGGGAGCTGTTTTTT.

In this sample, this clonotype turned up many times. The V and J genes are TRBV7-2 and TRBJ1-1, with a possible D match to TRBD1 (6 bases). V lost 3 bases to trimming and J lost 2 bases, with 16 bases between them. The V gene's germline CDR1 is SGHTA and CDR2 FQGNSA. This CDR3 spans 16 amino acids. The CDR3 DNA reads TGTGCCAGCAGCTTCAAATCGGCCAGGGGTAACACTGAAGCTTTCTTT. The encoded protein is CASSFKSARGNTEAFF.